The clone carrying this T cell receptor beta chain has a handful of counts. No antigen is known for it. Primers included in the PCR were 60 Vbeta and 13 Jbeta primers. Clones were sequenced by immunoSEQ multiplex PCR, and TCRdb holds only the in-frame ones, with some missing. Among tens of thousands of clones listed, just under 80% were seen once. The data derive from a study of cytomegalovirus exposure and HLA in healthy donors. Broader study findings: Later analysis demonstrated an association between a missense DCLRE1C variant and TCR beta V- and J-gene trimming. Most of the TCR beta V segments (in an earlier analysis) were productive either about 87% or about 30% of the time.

Specimen: PBMCs. The source is a male donor in good health and CMV-seropositive.

The CDR3 region has the DNA TGTGCCAGCAGCTTCGGTAGGGGTTTCGACACTGAAGCTTTCTTT. This encodes CASSFGRGFDTEAFF. The rearrangement joins TRBV5-5 to TRBJ1-1; D might be TRBD1 (5 bases). CDR1 and CDR2 (germline): SGHKS, YYEKEE (reference sequence). Trimming removed 2 bases from V and 3 bases from J, with 14 bases in between. CDR3 length: 15 residues. The full variable domain, its missing parts supplied by reference TRBV5-5 and TRBJ1-1, is DAGVTQSPTHLIKTRGQQVTLRCSPISGHKSVSWYQQVLGQGPQFIFQYYEKEERGRGNFPDRFSARQFPNYSSELNVNALLLGDSALYLCASSFGRGFDTEAFFGQGTRLTVV.